This T cell receptor beta chain is drawn from a study of shared clonotypes between healthy human individuals. The study, taken as a whole, reports: The authors sampled blood alone, and tissue repertoires likely differ.

As regards this clone: Antigen unknown.

This table comes from immunoSEQ multiplex PCR, and its TCRdb copy is limited to in-frame clones, with some not included. Found here are under 2.5 million clones, around 90% of them singletons; the top ten hold 0.3% to 0.4%. All donors were healthy HIV-negative adults lacking recent acute infections or vaccinations. The CDR3 has 14 amino acids. Germline values: CDR1 MGHDK, CDR2 SYGVNS. V shed 4 bases and J shed 9 bases, with 16 bases lying between them. The sample consisted of naive CD4+ T cells from PBMCs. Indicated subset: CD45RA+ positively selected. The sequence came from a man aged 18 to 30 in good health. Some clones in this sample may be carry-over from other donors' samples. The V call is TRBV25-1, the J call TRBJ2-1; D is perhaps TRBD1 (6 bases). Written as DNA, the CDR3 is TGTGCCAGCAGTGGAACAGGGCAAAGGGGTGAGCAGTTCTTC. As protein: CASSGTGQRGEQFF.